This paragraph reports one TCR beta chain. Its antigen remains unidentified. Vbeta (60) and Jbeta (13) primers were used in the PCR. Some clones are missing from TCRdb's copy, which holds only in-frame ones; the method was immunoSEQ multiplex PCR. The table records 95,000 or so clones, approximately 77% of them present only once. The germline V gene encodes CDR1 SGHRS and CDR2 YFSETQ. The CDR3 consists of 15 residues. With V trimmed by 4 bases and J by 6 bases, 10 bases remained unmatched. This sample was included in a study of cytomegalovirus exposure and HLA in healthy donors. Study at large: Of all 380 or so donors who were genotyped, roughly 81% belonged to the Caucasian-associated ancestry cluster.

Study-wide findings and caveats: Common viral pathogens (according to a later analysis) appeared linked to several of the most significant clusters. It was reported that TCR beta sequences correctly inferred the HLA-A and HLA-B alleles for most subjects.

Sequencing was done on a sample of PBMCs. The TCR comes from a woman in her forties in good health and CMV-seronegative. V gene TRBV5-1 combines with J gene TRBJ2-3; 8 bases are a match to TRBD2. CDR3 bases: TGCGCCAGCAGCATCCTCGGGGGGGCCTCCGATACGCAGTATTTT. Residues: CASSILGGASDTQYF.